These 6 T cell receptor beta chains were sequenced from one sample in a study of blood T cell repertoires in COVID-19 (dated by TCRdb to the early 2020s). The library was produced with the immunoSEQ multiplex PCR assay. TCRdb retrieved this table from immuneACCESS and kept in-frame rearrangements only. Not all clones are present; in checked studies, unresolved V genes account for under half, and no reason is known for the remainder. The sample table holds 430,000 or so clones, of which nearly 90% were seen once. The ten largest clonotypes hold 1.4% to 1.5% of the sample. The material sequenced was PBMCs or T cells enriched from blood (not recorded which). All receptors derive from a woman between 18 and 29 years old who had been exposed to COVID-19.

CDR3 protein: CASSLGLGGGAFF. In DNA, the CDR3 is TGTGCCAGCAGCTTAGGTCTAGGTGGTGGCGCTTTCTTT. The genes are TRBV5-6 and TRBJ1-1; D call uncertain. Germline V CDR1 and CDR2: SGHDT, YYEEEE. V lost 2 bases and J 11 bases, leaving 16 bases between the germline ends. This CDR3 has 13 residues.

The chain employs TRBV28 and TRBJ2-3; 8 bases are a match to TRBD1. The CDR3 runs to 16 residues. Per the germline V gene, CDR1 is MDHEN and CDR2 is SYDVKM. The trim removed 3 bases at V and 2 bases at J, leaving 7 bases unmatched. The CDR3 coding sequence is TGTGCCAGCAGTTTTAACAGGGGGACCTACACAGATACGCAGTATTTT. Its translation is CASSFNRGTYTDTQYF.

The chain employs TRBV4-1 and TRBJ1-6; 9 nucleotides match TRBD1. The CDR3 is made up of 14 amino acids. The germline V gene has CDR1 MGHRA and CDR2 YSYEKL. V shed 4 bases and J 8 bases; nucleotides not matched to a gene: 3. CDR3 nucleotide sequence: TGCGCCAGCAGCCCTAGGGACAGGGATTCACCCCTCCACTTT. It yields the protein CASSPRDRDSPLHF.

The V gene is TRBV11-2, the J gene TRBJ1-5; TRBD1 matches at 8 bases. Looked up from germline, CDR1 is SGHAT and CDR2 is FQNNGV. V gave up 4 bases and J gave up 5 bases; unmatched junction bases: 13. The CDR3 is 17 residues long. The CDR3: CASSSLGQGARDQPQHF. The CDR3 nucleotides read TGTGCCAGCAGCTCGCTAGGACAGGGCGCTCGGGATCAGCCCCAGCATTTT.

A remark on this clone: Other nucleotide sequences in the sample specify the same CDR3. This sequence joins TRBV6-5 and TRBJ1-3; no clear D. V lost 2 bases and J 7 bases, leaving 3 bases between the germline ends. The CDR3 contains 11 residues. The germline gives CDR1 MNHEY, CDR2 SVGAGI. CDR3 loop: CASSYLNTIYF. For the CDR3, the DNA is TGTGCCAGCAGTTACCTCAACACCATATATTTT.

This clone appeared a few times. The CDR3 region is CASSEGGLTSDEQYF. In DNA, the CDR3 is TGCGCCAGCAGTGAGGGGGGTTTGACTAGCGACGAGCAGTACTTC. This rearrangement joins TRBV10-2 to TRBJ2-7; TRBD2 agrees at 8 bases. CDR1 WSHSY and CDR2 SAAADI come from the germline V gene. V was pared by 2 bases and J by 5 bases, with 8 bases of the junction left unmatched. The CDR3 sequence is 15 residues long.